This TCR beta chain was captured by sequencing in a study of radiation and T cells in renal cell carcinoma. Time point indicated: baseline pretreatment blood. Treatment of the sample: 15 Gy SBRT to primary tumor, nephrectomy 4 weeks later. TCRdb's table, derived via immunoSEQ multiplex PCR, lists solely in-frame clones and lacks some. The table includes approximately 51,000 clones, approximately 80% detected once. CDR1 is SGHDN and CDR2 is FVKESK in the germline V gene. The CDR3 has 15 residues. Trimming removed 1 base from V and 5 bases from J, with 13 bases in between. Sequences were derived from blood, sampled from a patient whose treatment included radiotherapy and nephrectomy. This sequence was found in a woman in her 70s with renal cell carcinoma. The chain recombines TRBV14 with TRBJ2-3; D gene ambiguous. This chain's CDR3 is CASSQVYSPGDTQYF. For the CDR3, the DNA is TGTGCCAGCAGCCAAGTTTATTCCCCTGGAGATACGCAGTATTTT.